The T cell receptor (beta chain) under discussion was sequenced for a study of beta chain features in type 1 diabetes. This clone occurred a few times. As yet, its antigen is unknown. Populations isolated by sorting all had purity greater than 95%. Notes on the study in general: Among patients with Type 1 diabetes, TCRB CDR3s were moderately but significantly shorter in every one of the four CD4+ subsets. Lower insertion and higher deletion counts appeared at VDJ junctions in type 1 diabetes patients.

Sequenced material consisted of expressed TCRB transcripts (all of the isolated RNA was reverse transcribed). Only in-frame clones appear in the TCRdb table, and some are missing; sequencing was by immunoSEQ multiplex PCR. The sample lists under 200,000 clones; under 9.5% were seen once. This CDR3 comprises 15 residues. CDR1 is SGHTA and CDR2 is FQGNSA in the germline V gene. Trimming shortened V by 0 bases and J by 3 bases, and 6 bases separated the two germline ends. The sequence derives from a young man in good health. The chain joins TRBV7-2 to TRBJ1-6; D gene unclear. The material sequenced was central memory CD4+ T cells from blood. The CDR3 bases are TGTGCCAGCAGCTTAGCGGGGAGCTATAATTCACCCCTCCACTTT. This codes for CASSLAGSYNSPLHF.